The 31 T cell receptor beta chains below all came from one sample that was sequenced in a study of Graves' ophthalmopathy and Graves' hyperthyroidism. Amplification of TCR beta CDR3 regions used RNA transcripts. First-round RT-PCR with HTBI primers preceded a second-round multiplex PCR. TCRdb re-called the multiplex PCR reads with MiXCR, one entry per CDR3 protein. The sample has around 670,000 distinct CDR3 sequences, around 40% seen once. The specimen was peripheral blood. Source of these receptors: an adult man with Graves' ophthalmopathy.

There are many counts of this clonotype. The J gene is TRBJ1-2, the V gene TRBV2, with 9 bases matching TRBD1. Germline V CDR1 and CDR2: SNHLY, FYNNEI. The CDR3 runs 13 residues. The V and J ends lost 6 bases and 7 bases, in that order; junction bases with no gene match: 6. CDR3 protein: CASRQGATSGYTF. DNA for the CDR3: TGTGCCAGCAGACAGGGGGCGACGAGTGGCTACACCTTC.

This clonotype was observed a few times. The rearrangement uses TRBV25-1 and TRBJ2-2; 8 nucleotides agree with TRBD2. Germline V CDR1 and CDR2: MGHDK, SYGVNS. The CDR3 loop spans 13 amino acids. Germline trimming cut 10 bases from V and 5 bases from J; bases unmatched to any gene: 6. The CDR3 protein is CATSGGRTGELFF. CDR3 sequence (DNA): TGTGCCACCTCGGGAGGGCGGACCGGGGAGCTGTTTTTT.

The rearrangement uses TRBV11-2 and TRBJ2-7; D is possibly TRBD1 (6 bases). Germline V CDR1 and CDR2: SGHAT, FQNNGV. Trimming left V 2 bases short and J 4 bases short, with 9 bases between. CDR3 length equals 13 residues. The CDR3 reads CASSLQQGYEQYF. DNA of the CDR3: TGTGCCAGCAGCTTACAACAGGGATACGAGCAGTACTTC.

This chain uses TRBV25-1 with TRBJ2-2; D unresolved. This CDR3 spans 13 amino acids. Looked up from germline, CDR1 is MGHDK and CDR2 is SYGVNS. The CDR3 protein is CAIRSGWGGELFF. CDR3 bases: TGTGCTATCCGCTCTGGGTGGGGCGGGGAGCTGTTTTTT.

This chain joins TRBV20-1 and TRBJ1-3; 7 bases are shared with TRBD1. The length of the CDR3 is 12 residues. V lost 1 base, J lost 8 bases, and 2 bases stayed unmatched. CDR1 is DFQATT and CDR2 is SNEGSKA in the germline V gene (reference sequence). CDR3 coding DNA: TGCAGTGCTAGAGCCACAGGGGACACCATATATTTT. As protein: CSARATGDTIYF.

The rearrangement links TRBV20-1 to TRBJ2-7; 7 bases fit TRBD2. Germline-derived CDR1 and CDR2 are DFQATT and SNEGSKA (reference sequence). CDR3 length: 13 amino acids. Losses at the gene ends were 1 base for V and 1 base for J; bases not matched to a gene: 1. CDR3 DNA sequence: TGCAGTGCTAGAGCGCGGGAGTCCTACGAGCAGTACTTC. Its translation is CSARARESYEQYF.

Concerning this clonotype itself: The junction and the germline gene differ at one end; a read error may be behind it. The chain couples TRBV2 to TRBJ2-7; 7 bases agree with TRBD2. The CDR3 loop spans 15 amino acids. Germline V gene lookup returns CDR1 SNHLY and CDR2 FYNNEI. CDR3 sequence: CASSLMGDYNYEQYF. DNA for the CDR3: TGTGCCAGCAGCTTGATGGGGGACTACAACTACGAGCAGTACTTT. Full variable domain (remainder filled in from reference TRBV2 and TRBJ2-7): EPEVTQTPSHQVTQMGQEVILRCVPISNHLYFYWYRQILGQKVEFLVSFYNNEISEKSEIFDDQFSVERPDGSNFTLKIRSTKLEDSAMYFCASSLMGDYNYEQYFGPGTRLTVT.

This clonotype was seen repeatedly, ten times or more. The chain carries TRBV7-2 and TRBJ1-1, with D perhaps matching TRBD1 (5 bases). The CDR3 contains 13 residues. The V end lost 2 bases, the J end lost 4 bases, and 8 bases lay between the germline ends. The V gene's germline CDR1 is SGHTA and CDR2 FQGNSA. The CDR3 loop is CASSLLRGTEAFF. CDR3 nucleotides: TGTGCCAGCAGCTTATTAAGGGGCACTGAAGCTTTCTTT.

The rearrangement joins TRBV12-3 or TRBV12-4 to TRBJ2-2, with a possible D match to TRBD1 (5 bases). This CDR3 contains 15 residues. V was shortened by 3 bases and J by 1 base, with 9 bases between the two germline ends. The CDR3 DNA is TGTGCCAGCAGTTTGTGGCAGGGGAACACCGGGGAGCTGTTTTTT. It specifies CASSLWQGNTGELFF.

The chain recombines TRBV7-2 with TRBJ2-2; either TRBD1 or TRBD2 may fit D (5 bases each). V lost 2 bases and J 5 bases, leaving 12 bases between the germline ends. The germline gives CDR1 SGHTA, CDR2 FQGNSA. The CDR3 consists of 15 residues. The CDR3 DNA sequence: TGTGCCAGCAGCTTACACGGGACCCGAACCGGGGAGCTGTTTTTT. This translates into CASSLHGTRTGELFF.

Worth noting for this clonotype: A read error may produce the germline difference seen at one junction end. The chain joins TRBV7-9 to TRBJ1-5, with D tentatively TRBD1 (6 bases). Germline V gives CDR1 SEHNR, CDR2 FQNEAQ (reference sequence). This CDR3 is 14 amino acids long. The CDR3 reads CASSPGVSNRPQHF. The CDR3 DNA reads as TGTGCCAGCAGCCCAGGGGTTAGCAATCGGCCCCAGCATTTT.

V usage is TRBV6-4 and J usage is TRBJ1-2; D ambiguous. CDR3 length equals 12 residues. V lost 5 bases to trimming and J lost 5 bases, with 9 bases between them. Germline loops: CDR1 MRHNA, CDR2 SNTAGT. CDR3 protein: CASSSTVYGYTF. The CDR3 DNA is TGTGCCAGCAGTTCGACGGTGTATGGCTACACCTTC.

The count of this clonotype is one. This chain uses TRBV20-1 with TRBJ2-7; D is possibly TRBD2 (5 bases). This CDR3 region has 13 residues. V lost 5 bases and J lost 1, with 12 bases in between. CDR1 is DFQATT and CDR2 is SNEGSKA in the germline V gene (reference sequence). The CDR3 bases are TGCAGTGCTTCAATACGGGGATCCTACGAGCAGTACTTC. It translates to CSASIRGSYEQYF.

CDR3 coding DNA: TGTGCCAGTCACGGCAGTGGGACCGGGGAGCTGTTTTTT. This codes for CASHGSGTGELFF. The chain combines TRBV19 with TRBJ2-2; D is unclear. Per germline, CDR1 LNHDA and CDR2 SQIVND (reference sequence). The V end was cut by 8 bases, the J end by 5 bases, with 12 bases between. The CDR3 has 13 residues.

In this sample, this clonotype turned up a few times. The V gene is TRBV7-9, the J gene TRBJ1-1, with 7 bases identical to TRBD1. This CDR3 contains 12 residues. CDR1 and CDR2 from the germline V gene are SEHNR and FQNEAQ (reference sequence). The ends lost 5 bases at V and 6 bases at J; junction bases unmatched: 3. The CDR3 is CASSTGAAEAFF. The CDR3 DNA reads TGTGCCAGCAGCACAGGGGCAGCTGAAGCTTTCTTT.

The chain links TRBV20-1 to TRBJ1-1; D uncertain. The germline gives CDR1 DFQATT, CDR2 SNEGSKA (reference sequence). V lost 0 bases and J 4 bases, leaving 15 bases between the germline ends. This CDR3 is built from 15 residues. For the CDR3, the DNA is TGCAGTGCTAGAGATATTTGGGTGTTGGGCACTGAAGCTTTCTTT. Encoded protein: CSARDIWVLGTEAFF.

This clonotype was counted many times. The V gene is TRBV24-1, the J gene TRBJ1-2; TRBD1 is a possible D gene (6 bases). The germline gives CDR1 KGHDR, CDR2 SFDVKD. V was clipped by 4 bases and J by 2 bases, with 10 bases between them. The CDR3 covers 14 residues. The CDR3 loop is CATSDIGTNYGYTF. The CDR3 nucleotides read TGTGCCACCAGTGACATCGGGACAAACTATGGCTACACCTTC.

This clonotype was picked up a small number of times. The chain is built from TRBV2 and TRBJ2-7; TRBD2 aligns across 7 bases. The CDR3 covers 13 residues. V trimming: 5 bases; J trimming: 6 bases; junction bases outside the gene matches: 7. Germline-derived CDR1 and CDR2 are SNHLY and FYNNEI. This CDR3 is CASSLSGDSEQYF. The DNA of the CDR3 is TGTGCCAGCAGTTTAAGCGGGGACTCCGAGCAGTACTTC.

This clonotype was observed at least ten times. V gene TRBV2 combines with J gene TRBJ1-2; 8 bases map to TRBD1. Germline V lookup: CDR1 SNHLY, CDR2 FYNNEI. J was trimmed by 2 bases and V by 1 base; bases with no gene match: 3. The CDR3 length is 15 residues. In DNA form, the CDR3 reads TGTGCCAGCAGTGAAGTCCGACAGGGGAACTATGGCTACACCTTC. Its protein product is CASSEVRQGNYGYTF.

In its sample, this clonotype was seen many times. CDR3 sequence (DNA): TGCAGCGTAATAACAGGAGAAGCTTTCTTT. It yields the protein CSVITGEAFF. The chain recombines TRBV29-1 with TRBJ1-1; maybe TRBD1 (5 bases). The V and J ends lost 6 bases and 8 bases respectively, with 10 bases between them. The CDR3 contains 10 residues. Germline V gene lookup returns CDR1 SQVTM and CDR2 ANQGSEA.

This clonotype was counted a few times. DNA for the CDR3: TGTGCCAGCAGCTTGAACAGGGGGCGATCAGGTGCTGAAGCTTTCTTT. This sequence encodes CASSLNRGRSGAEAFF. This chain links TRBV7-9 with TRBJ1-1; 9 nucleotides line up with TRBD1. CDR3 size: 16 residues. V lost 3 bases, J lost 6 bases, and 11 bases stayed unmatched. Germline lookup yields CDR1 SEHNR and CDR2 FQNEAQ (reference sequence).

This clonotype was observed a few times. The chain couples TRBV7-6 to TRBJ1-1, with unresolved D. Trimming stripped 5 bases from V and 1 base from J, with 11 bases between. Germline loops: CDR1 SGHVS, CDR2 FNYEAQ. The CDR3 has 14 amino acids. CDR3 DNA: TGTGCCAGCAGCCGACCAACTAAGAACACTGAAGCTTTCTTT. Translated: CASSRPTKNTEAFF.

In its sample, this clonotype was seen many times. V is TRBV11-2 and J is TRBJ2-5; D possibly corresponds to TRBD1 (6 bases). Germline V lookup: CDR1 SGHAT, CDR2 FQNNGV. The CDR3 spans 15 residues. V gave up 5 bases and J gave up 5 bases, with 18 bases separating them. The CDR3 DNA reads TGTGCCAGCAGCCCCCCTTCCAGGGGTGGGGAGACCCAGTACTTC. Its protein is CASSPPSRGGETQYF.

The V gene is TRBV25-1, the J gene TRBJ1-1; unclear D gene. Germline CDR1 reads MGHDK; CDR2 reads SYGVNS. This CDR3 has 13 residues. Deletions cut 11 bases from V and 0 bases from J, with 13 bases between. CDR3: CAWSADLNTEAFF. CDR3 coding DNA: TGTGCCTGGAGTGCAGATTTGAACACTGAAGCTTTCTTT.

This clonotype was observed at least ten times. DNA of the CDR3: TGTGCCAGTAGTACCCTCCGGCCGAGGGAGGCCCAGCATTTT. This codes for CASSTLRPREAQHF. The chain carries TRBV19 and TRBJ1-5; D not certain. This CDR3 region has 14 residues. Trimming stripped 4 bases from V and 11 bases from J, with 18 bases between. CDR1 and CDR2 from the germline V gene are LNHDA and SQIVND (reference sequence).

The chain is built from TRBV6-6 and TRBJ2-5, with D tentatively TRBD1 (6 bases). The CDR3 consists of 14 residues. Germline lookup yields CDR1 MNHNY and CDR2 SVGAGI (reference sequence). Deletions cut 5 bases from V and 4 bases from J, with 14 bases between. CDR3 sequence reads: CASSERIGGETQYF. CDR3 DNA sequence: TGTGCCAGCAGTGAGCGTATAGGGGGAGAGACCCAGTACTTC.

This clonotype was seen only a few times. The gene calls are TRBV6-2 or TRBV6-3 and TRBJ1-1; D perhaps matches TRBD1 (5 bases). The germline V gene encodes CDR1 MNHEY and CDR2 SVGEGT. The CDR3 is made up of 13 amino acids. V was pared by 8 bases and J by 3 bases, with 13 bases between. CDR3 region: CASGPGLHTEAFF. For the CDR3, the DNA is TGTGCCAGCGGTCCAGGGTTACACACTGAAGCTTTCTTT.

The chain links TRBV20-1 to TRBJ1-2, with TRBD1 matching 7 bases. The CDR3 has 12 amino acids. Germline V gene lookup returns CDR1 DFQATT and CDR2 SNEGSKA (reference sequence). The junction had 5 bases not matched to a gene; V was cut back by 3 bases and J by 7 bases. The CDR3 nucleotides are TGCAGTGCTAGGGAGGGGGCGCGTGGCTACACCTTC. Encoded protein: CSAREGARGYTF.

This clonotype was seen a single time. The chain recombines TRBV29-1 with TRBJ1-2; D is uncertain. This CDR3 is built from 12 residues. CDR1 and CDR2 from the germline V gene are SQVTM and ANQGSEA. V was pared by 4 bases and J by 6 bases, with 12 bases between. CDR3 protein: CSVVTGFHGYTF. The DNA for the CDR3 is TGCAGCGTTGTCACGGGGTTCCATGGCTACACCTTC.

This chain connects TRBV10-3 to TRBJ2-2; TRBD2 might be the D (7 bases). The CDR3 is 13 residues long. CDR1 is ENHRY, CDR2 SYGVKD, per germline. The V and J ends lost 7 bases and 7 bases respectively, with 13 bases between them. CDR3 protein: CAITGGNGGELFF. In nucleotides, the CDR3 is TGTGCCATCACGGGGGGCAATGGCGGGGAGCTGTTTTTT.

Comments on this clonotype: A read error may be the cause here, since a much bigger clone is one base away. V is TRBV15 and J is TRBJ2-7; TRBD2 matches 11 bases. J lost 6 bases, V lost 2 bases, and 9 bases had no gene match. The CDR3 consists of 16 residues. The germline CDR1 and CDR2 sequences are LNHNV and YYDKDF (reference sequence). DNA of the CDR3: TGTGCCACCAGCAGACCACGTGTTAGCGGGAGGGGCGAGCAGTACTTC. This sequence encodes CATSRPRVSGRGEQYF.